This TCR beta chain was sequenced in a study of glioma-infiltrating T cells. TCR alpha and beta CDR3 regions were amplified from RNA using iRepertoire nested multiplex PCR. TCRdb fed the multiplex PCR reads into MiXCR, producing one record per CDR3 protein. The sample yields 100,000 to 150,000 distinct CDR3 sequences, 24% seen once. Whole-study findings and limits: Tissue-blood divergence was below expectation in non-neoplastic patients, above in gliomas.

Germline V gene lookup returns CDR1 KGHSH and CDR2 LQKENI. The ends lost 4 bases at V and 4 bases at J; junction bases unmatched: 4. CDR3 length: 14 residues. A word on this clonotype: The antigen remains undetermined.

This TCR was sampled from a human donor with low-grade glioma or glioblastoma, undergoing nonglioma brain surgery, or in good health (not recorded which). Sequencing was done on a sample of glioma tissue, nonneoplastic brain tissue, or PBMCs (not recorded which). This chain links TRBV18 with TRBJ2-7; 10 positions match TRBD1. The CDR3 here is CASSLGQGTYEQYF. The CDR3 DNA is TGTGCCAGCTCACTGGGACAGGGGACTTACGAGCAGTACTTC.